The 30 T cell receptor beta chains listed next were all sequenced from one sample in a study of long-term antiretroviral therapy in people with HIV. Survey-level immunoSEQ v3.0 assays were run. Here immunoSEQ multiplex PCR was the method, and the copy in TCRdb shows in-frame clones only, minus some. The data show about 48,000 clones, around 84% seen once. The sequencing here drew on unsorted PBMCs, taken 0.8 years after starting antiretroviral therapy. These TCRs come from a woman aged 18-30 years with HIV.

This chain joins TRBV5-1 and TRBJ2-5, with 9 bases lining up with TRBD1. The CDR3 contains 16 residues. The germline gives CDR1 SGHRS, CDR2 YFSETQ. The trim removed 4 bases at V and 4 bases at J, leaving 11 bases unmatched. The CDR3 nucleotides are TGCGCCAGCAGCCCCCTACAGGGGGCGAAGGGAGAGACCCAGTACTTC. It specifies CASSPLQGAKGETQYF.

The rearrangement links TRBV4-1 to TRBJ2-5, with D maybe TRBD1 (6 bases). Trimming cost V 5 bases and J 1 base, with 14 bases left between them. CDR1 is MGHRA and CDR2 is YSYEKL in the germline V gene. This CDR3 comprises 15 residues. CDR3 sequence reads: CASSGVTGIQETQYF. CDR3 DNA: TGCGCCAGCAGCGGGGTGACAGGAATCCAAGAGACCCAGTACTTC.

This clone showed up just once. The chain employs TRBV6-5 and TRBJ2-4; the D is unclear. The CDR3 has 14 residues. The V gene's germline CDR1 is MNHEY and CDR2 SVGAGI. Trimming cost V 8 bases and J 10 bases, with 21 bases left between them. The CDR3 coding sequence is TGTGCCAGCGCTGACGCGTCCACTCCGAAGATTCAGTACTTC. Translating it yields CASADASTPKIQYF.

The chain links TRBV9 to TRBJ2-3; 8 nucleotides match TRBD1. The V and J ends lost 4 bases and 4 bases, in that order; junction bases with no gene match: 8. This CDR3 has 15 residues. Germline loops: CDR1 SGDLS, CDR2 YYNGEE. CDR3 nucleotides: TGTGCCAGCAGCACCTCAGGGGGCCGCGCAGATACGCAGTATTTT. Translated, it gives CASSTSGGRADTQYF. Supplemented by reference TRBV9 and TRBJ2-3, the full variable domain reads DSGVTQTPKHLITATGQRVTLRCSPRSGDLSVYWYQQSLDQGLQFLIQYYNGEERAKGNILERFSAQQFPDLHSELNLSSLELGDSALYFCASSTSGGRADTQYFGPGTRLTVL.

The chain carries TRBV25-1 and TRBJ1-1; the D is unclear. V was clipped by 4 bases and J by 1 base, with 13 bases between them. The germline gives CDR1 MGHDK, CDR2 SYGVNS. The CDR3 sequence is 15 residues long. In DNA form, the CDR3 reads TGTGCCAGCAGTGGGACCGACGGTGGGAACACTGAAGCTTTCTTT. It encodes CASSGTDGGNTEAFF.

The CDR3, as DNA: TGTGCCAGCAGATCAACAGGTATTATAGCTTTCTTT. It specifies CASRSTGIIAFF. The chain couples TRBV28 to TRBJ1-1; D possibly corresponds to TRBD1 (5 bases). Germline CDR1 and CDR2: MDHEN and SYDVKM. The CDR3 runs 12 residues. The V and J ends lost 6 bases and 10 bases respectively, with 15 bases between them.

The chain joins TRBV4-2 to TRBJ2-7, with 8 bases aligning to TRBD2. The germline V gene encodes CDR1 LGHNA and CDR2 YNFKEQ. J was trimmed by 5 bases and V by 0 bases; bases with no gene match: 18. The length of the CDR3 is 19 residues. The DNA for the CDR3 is TGTGCCAGCAGCCAAGACTGGGCGGGAGGAGCGGGGAGGACCAACGAGCAGTACTTC. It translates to CASSQDWAGGAGRTNEQYF.

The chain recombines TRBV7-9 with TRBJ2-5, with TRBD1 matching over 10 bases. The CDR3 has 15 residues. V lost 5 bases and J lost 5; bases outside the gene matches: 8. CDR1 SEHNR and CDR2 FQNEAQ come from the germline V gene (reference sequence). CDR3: CASSTGTGVGETQYF. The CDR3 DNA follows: TGTGCCAGCAGCACCGGGACAGGGGTCGGGGAGACCCAGTACTTC.

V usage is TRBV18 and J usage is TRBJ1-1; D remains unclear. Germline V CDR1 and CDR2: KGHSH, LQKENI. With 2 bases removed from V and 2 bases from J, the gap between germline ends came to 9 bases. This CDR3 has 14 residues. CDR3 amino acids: CASSPIPGNTEAFF. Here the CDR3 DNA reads TGTGCCAGCTCACCAATTCCAGGCAACACTGAAGCTTTCTTT. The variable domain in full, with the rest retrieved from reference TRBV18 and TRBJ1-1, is NAGVMQNPRHLVRRRGQEARLRCSPMKGHSHVYWYRQLPEEGLKFMVYLQKENIIDESGMPKERFSAEFPKEGPSILRIQQVVRGDSAAYFCASSPIPGNTEAFFGQGTRLTVV.

The CDR3 sequence: CASSRGQGIGYTF. DNA of the CDR3: TGTGCCAGCAGCCGGGGACAGGGGATTGGCTACACCTTC. V is TRBV7-2 and J is TRBJ1-2; 10 positions agree with TRBD1. From germline, CDR1 is SGHTA and CDR2 FQGNSA. The CDR3 consists of 13 residues. The trim removed 5 bases at V and 7 bases at J, leaving 4 bases unmatched.

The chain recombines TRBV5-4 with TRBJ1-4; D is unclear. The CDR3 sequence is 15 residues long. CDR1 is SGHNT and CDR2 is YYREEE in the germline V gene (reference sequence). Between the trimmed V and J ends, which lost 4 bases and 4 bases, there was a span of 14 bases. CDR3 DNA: TGTGCCAGCAGCCCCGGAGGTTCGGGTAATGAAAAACTGTTTTTT. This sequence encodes CASSPGGSGNEKLFF.

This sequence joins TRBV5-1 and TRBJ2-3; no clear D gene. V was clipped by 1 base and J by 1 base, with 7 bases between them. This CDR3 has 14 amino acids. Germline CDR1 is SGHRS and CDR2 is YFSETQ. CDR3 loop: CASSLLVGTDTQYF. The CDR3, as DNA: TGCGCCAGCAGCTTGTTAGTAGGCACAGATACGCAGTATTTT.

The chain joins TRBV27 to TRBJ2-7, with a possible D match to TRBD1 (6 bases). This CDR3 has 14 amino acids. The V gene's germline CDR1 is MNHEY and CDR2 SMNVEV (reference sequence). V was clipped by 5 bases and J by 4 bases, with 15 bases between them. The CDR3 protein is CASSPTGSLYEQYF. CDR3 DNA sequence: TGTGCCAGCAGTCCCACAGGGTCTCTGTACGAGCAGTACTTC.

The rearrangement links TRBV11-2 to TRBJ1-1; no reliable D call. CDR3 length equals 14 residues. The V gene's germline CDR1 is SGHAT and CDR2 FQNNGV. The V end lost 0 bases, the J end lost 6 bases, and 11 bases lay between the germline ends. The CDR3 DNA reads TGTGCCAGCAGCTTAGATCTTAGTTGGGCTGAAGCTTTCTTT. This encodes CASSLDLSWAEAFF.

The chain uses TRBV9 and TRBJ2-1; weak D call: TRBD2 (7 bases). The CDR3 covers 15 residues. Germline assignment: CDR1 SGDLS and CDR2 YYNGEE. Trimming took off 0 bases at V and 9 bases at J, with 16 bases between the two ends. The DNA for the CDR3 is TGTGCCAGCAGCGTAGATGGGGGAGGGGGTATTGAGCAGTTCTTC. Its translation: CASSVDGGGGIEQFF. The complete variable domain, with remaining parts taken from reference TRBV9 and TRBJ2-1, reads DSGVTQTPKHLITATGQRVTLRCSPRSGDLSVYWYQQSLDQGLQFLIQYYNGEERAKGNILERFSAQQFPDLHSELNLSSLELGDSALYFCASSVDGGGGIEQFFGPGTRLTVL.

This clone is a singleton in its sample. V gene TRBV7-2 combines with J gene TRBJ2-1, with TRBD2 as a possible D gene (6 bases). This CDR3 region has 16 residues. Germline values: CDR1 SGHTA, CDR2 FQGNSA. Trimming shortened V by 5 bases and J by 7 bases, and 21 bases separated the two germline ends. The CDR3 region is CASSQEGGSLGNEQFF. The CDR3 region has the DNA TGTGCCAGCAGCCAGGAGGGCGGTTCCTTGGGGAATGAGCAGTTCTTC.

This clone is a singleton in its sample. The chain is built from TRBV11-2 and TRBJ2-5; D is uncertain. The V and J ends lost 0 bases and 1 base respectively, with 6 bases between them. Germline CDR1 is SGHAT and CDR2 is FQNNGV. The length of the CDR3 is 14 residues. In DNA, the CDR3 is TGTGCCAGCAGCTTAGACATCCTCCAAGAGACCCAGTACTTC. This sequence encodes CASSLDILQETQYF.

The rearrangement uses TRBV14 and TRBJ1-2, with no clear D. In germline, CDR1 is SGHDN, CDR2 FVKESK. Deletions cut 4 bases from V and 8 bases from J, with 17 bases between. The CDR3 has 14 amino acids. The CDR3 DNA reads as TGTGCCAGCAGCCCGCTCAAGCAAGTTTGGGGCTACACCTTC. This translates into CASSPLKQVWGYTF.

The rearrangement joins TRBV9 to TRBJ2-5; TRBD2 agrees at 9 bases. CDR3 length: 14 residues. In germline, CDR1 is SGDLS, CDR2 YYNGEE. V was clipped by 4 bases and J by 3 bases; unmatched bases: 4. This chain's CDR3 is CASSQTSGEETQYF. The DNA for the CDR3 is TGTGCCAGCAGCCAGACTAGCGGAGAAGAGACCCAGTACTTC.

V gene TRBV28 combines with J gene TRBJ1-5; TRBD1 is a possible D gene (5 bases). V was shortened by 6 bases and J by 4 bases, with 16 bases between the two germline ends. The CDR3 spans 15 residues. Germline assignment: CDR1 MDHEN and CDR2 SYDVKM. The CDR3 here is CASSPGTYTNQPQHF. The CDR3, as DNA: TGTGCCAGCAGCCCGGGGACTTACACAAATCAGCCCCAGCATTTT. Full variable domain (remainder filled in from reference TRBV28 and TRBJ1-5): DVKVTQSSRYLVKRTGEKVFLECVQDMDHENMFWYRQDPGLGLRLIYFSYDVKMKEKGDIPEGYSVSREKKERFSLILESASTNQTSMYLCASSPGTYTNQPQHFGDGTRLSIL.

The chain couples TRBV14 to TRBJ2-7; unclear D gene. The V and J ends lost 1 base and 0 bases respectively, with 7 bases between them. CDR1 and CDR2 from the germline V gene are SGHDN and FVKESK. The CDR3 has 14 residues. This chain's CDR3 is CASSQGSVSYEQYF. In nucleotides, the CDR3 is TGTGCCAGCAGCCAAGGCTCTGTCTCCTACGAGCAGTACTTC.

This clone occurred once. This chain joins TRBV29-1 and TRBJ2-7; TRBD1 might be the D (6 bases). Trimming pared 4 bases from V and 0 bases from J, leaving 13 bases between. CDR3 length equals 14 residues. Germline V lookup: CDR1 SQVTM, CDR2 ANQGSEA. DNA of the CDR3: TGCAGCGTTGTTCAGGGGCAGTTCTCCTACGAGCAGTACTTC. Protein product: CSVVQGQFSYEQYF.

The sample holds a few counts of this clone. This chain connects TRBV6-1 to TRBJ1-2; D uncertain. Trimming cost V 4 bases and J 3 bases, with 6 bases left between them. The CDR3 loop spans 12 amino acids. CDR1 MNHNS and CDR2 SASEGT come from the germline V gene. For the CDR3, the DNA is TGTGCCAGCAGTGTTGATGACTATGGCTACACCTTC. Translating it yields CASSVDDYGYTF.

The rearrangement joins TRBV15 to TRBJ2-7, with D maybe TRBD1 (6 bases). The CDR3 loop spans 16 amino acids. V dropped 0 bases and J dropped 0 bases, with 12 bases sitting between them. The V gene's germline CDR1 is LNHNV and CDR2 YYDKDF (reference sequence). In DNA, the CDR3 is TGTGCCACCAGCAGAGAGGGACAAATGAGCTCCTACGAGCAGTACTTC. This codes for CATSREGQMSSYEQYF.

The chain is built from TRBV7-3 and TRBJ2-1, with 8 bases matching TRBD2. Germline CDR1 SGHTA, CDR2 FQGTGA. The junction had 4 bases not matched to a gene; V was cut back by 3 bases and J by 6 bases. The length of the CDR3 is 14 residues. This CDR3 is CASSFTGGGNEQFF. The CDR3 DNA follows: TGTGCCAGCAGCTTCACGGGAGGGGGCAATGAGCAGTTCTTC.

CDR3 nucleotide sequence: TGTGCCAGCAGCTTAATGGCGGGAGGGCAAGAGACCCAGTACTTC. Translation gives CASSLMAGGQETQYF. The rearrangement joins TRBV11-1 to TRBJ2-5; 9 bases agree with TRBD2. This CDR3 has 15 residues. V was pared by 2 bases and J by 2 bases, with 3 bases of the junction left unmatched. Germline V gene sequence: CDR1 SGHAT, CDR2 FQDESV (reference sequence).

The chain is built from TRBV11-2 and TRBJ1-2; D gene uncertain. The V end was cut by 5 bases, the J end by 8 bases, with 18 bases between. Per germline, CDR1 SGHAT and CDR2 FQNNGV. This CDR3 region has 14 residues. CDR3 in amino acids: CASSLGIPSGGYTF. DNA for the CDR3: TGTGCCAGCAGCCTAGGCATCCCTTCGGGGGGCTACACCTTC.

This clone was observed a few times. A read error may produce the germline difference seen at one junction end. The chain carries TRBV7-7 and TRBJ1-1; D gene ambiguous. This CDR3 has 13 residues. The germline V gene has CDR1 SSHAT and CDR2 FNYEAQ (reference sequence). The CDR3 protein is CASSYSFNTEAFF. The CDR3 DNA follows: TGTGCTAGCAGTTACAGCTTCAACACTGAAGCTTTCTTT.

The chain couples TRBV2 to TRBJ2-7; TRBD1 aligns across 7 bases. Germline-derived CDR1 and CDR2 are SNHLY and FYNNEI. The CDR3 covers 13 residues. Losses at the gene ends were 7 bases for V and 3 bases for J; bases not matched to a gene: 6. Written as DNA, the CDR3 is TGTGCCAGCACCGGACAGGCGAGCTACGAGCAGTACTTC. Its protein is CASTGQASYEQYF. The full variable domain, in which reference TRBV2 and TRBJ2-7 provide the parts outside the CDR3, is EPEVTQTPSHQVTQMGQEVILRCVPISNHLYFYWYRQILGQKVEFLVSFYNNEISEKSEIFDDQFSVERPDGSNFTLKIRSTKLEDSAMYFCASTGQASYEQYFGPGTRLTVT.

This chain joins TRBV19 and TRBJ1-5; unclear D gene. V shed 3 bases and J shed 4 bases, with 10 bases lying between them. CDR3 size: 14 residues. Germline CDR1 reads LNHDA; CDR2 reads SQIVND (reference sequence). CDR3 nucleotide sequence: TGTGCCAGTAGTATTCCCCCCCCTAATCAGCCCCAGCATTTT. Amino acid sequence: CASSIPPPNQPQHF.